What follows are 32 T cell receptor beta chains derived from one specimen sequenced in a study of molecular identifiers for immune sequencing clone quantification. TCRdb reanalysed the PCR reads using MiXCR and keeps one entry per CDR3 protein. The repertoire holds over 85,000 distinct CDR3 sequences, under 40% seen once, with around a tenth in the top ten. Sequencing was performed on naive CD8+ T cells from blood, with Jurkat cell RNA spiked in. Described subset: FACS-sorted CD8+CD4-CCR7+CD45RA+ naive T cells. The receptors were sampled from a human donor in good health. Some libraries in this study had Jurkat cell RNA spiked in.

Many counts were recorded for this clonotype. The V call is TRBV28, the J call TRBJ1-1; 9 bases line up with TRBD1. Germline loops: CDR1 MDHEN, CDR2 SYDVKM. The V segment lost 6 bases and the J segment 4 bases; nucleotides outside the gene matches: 9. CDR3 length: 15 residues. CDR3 amino acids: CASRKYRGRTTEAFF. Written as DNA, the CDR3 is TGTGCCAGCAGGAAGTACAGGGGGCGGACCACTGAAGCTTTCTTT.

Remarks on this clonotype: A much bigger clone sits one base away, suggesting this may be a read error. The chain joins TRBV7-3 to TRBJ2-3; TRBD2 aligns across 11 bases. CDR3 length equals 18 residues. The germline CDR1 and CDR2 sequences are SGHTA and FQGTGA. CDR3 residues: CASSLTVLAGGPPDTQCF. For the CDR3, the DNA is TGTGCCAGCAGCTTAACGGTCCTAGCGGGAGGTCCCCCAGATACGCAGTGTTTT. Looking up the rest from reference TRBV7-3 and TRBJ2-3 gives the full variable domain: GAGVSQTPSNKVTEKGKYVELRCDPISGHTALYWYRQSLGQGPEFLIYFQGTGAADDSGLPNDRFFAVRPEGSVSTLKIQRTERGDSAVYLCASSLTVLAGGPPDTQCFGPGTRLTVL.

V and J are TRBV9 and TRBJ1-5; D not certain. Between the trimmed V and J ends, which lost 4 bases and 3 bases, there was a span of 14 bases. The CDR3 loop spans 15 amino acids. Germline-derived CDR1 and CDR2 are SGDLS and YYNGEE. Written as DNA, the CDR3 is TGTGCCAGCAGCCCCAGTGGAGGTGACAATCAGCCCCAGCATTTT. The encoded protein is CASSPSGGDNQPQHF.

The rearrangement uses TRBV7-9 and TRBJ1-1, with D possibly matching TRBD1 (5 bases). Germline V CDR1 and CDR2: SEHNR, FQNEAQ (reference sequence). This CDR3 spans 13 amino acids. Between the trimmed V and J ends, which lost 7 bases and 1 base, there was a span of 10 bases. CDR3 nucleotides: TGTGCCAGCATGGGGGAGTGGAACACTGAAGCTTTCTTT. Amino acids: CASMGEWNTEAFF.

With regard to this clonotype: At one end the junction does not follow the germline gene, possibly because of a read error. The chain uses TRBV24-1 and TRBJ2-2; 8 bases line up with TRBD1. The length of the CDR3 is 18 residues. Per the germline V gene, CDR1 is KGHDR and CDR2 is SFDVKD. The CDR3 protein is CATSDWRTGSIGTGELYF. The CDR3 DNA reads as TGTGCCACCAGTGATTGGCGGACAGGGAGTATTGGAACCGGGGAGCTGTATTTT.

The rearrangement links TRBV20-1 to TRBJ2-3; the match to TRBD2 covers 7 bases. Unmatched junction bases numbered 5, after V lost 3 bases and J lost 2 bases. Germline loops: CDR1 DFQATT, CDR2 SNEGSKA (reference sequence). CDR3 length equals 14 residues. Here the CDR3 DNA reads TGCAGTGCTAGGAAGCGGGGTCTCACAGATACGCAGTATTTT. Translated, it gives CSARKRGLTDTQYF.

CDR3 amino acids: CATSDSATGGDYGYTF. For the CDR3, the DNA is TGTGCCACCAGTGATTCGGCGACAGGGGGGGACTATGGCTACACCTTC. V is TRBV24-1 and J is TRBJ1-2, with 9 bases aligning to TRBD1. The CDR3 loop spans 16 amino acids. With 2 bases clipped from V and 3 bases from J, the junction kept 6 bases outside the gene matches. Germline loops: CDR1 KGHDR, CDR2 SFDVKD.

This clonotype was picked up many times. CDR3 in amino acids: CSVSGLRSGELFF. CDR3 nucleotide sequence: TGCAGCGTTTCGGGCCTCAGATCCGGGGAGCTGTTTTTT. The rearrangement links TRBV29-1 to TRBJ2-2; D is undetermined. The CDR3 extends over 13 amino acids. Per the germline V gene, CDR1 is SQVTM and CDR2 is ANQGSEA. Trimming stripped 5 bases from V and 6 bases from J, with 13 bases between.

This clonotype was seen more than once but under ten times. The chain couples TRBV29-1 to TRBJ2-7; the D gene is possibly TRBD1 (6 bases). V was shortened by 4 bases and J by 4 bases, with 17 bases between the two germline ends. Per the germline V gene, CDR1 is SQVTM and CDR2 is ANQGSEA. CDR3 size: 14 residues. The CDR3 region has the DNA TGCAGCGTTGGACCCACCGGGACAAGGTACGAGCAGTACTTC. It yields the protein CSVGPTGTRYEQYF.

This clonotype was counted only a few times. For the CDR3, the DNA is TGTGCCAGCAGTACCGTACTAGCGGGCGTAAGCTCCTACAATGAGCAGTTCTTC. Translating it yields CASSTVLAGVSSYNEQFF. This chain uses TRBV2 with TRBJ2-1; TRBD2 matches 9 bases. Germline assignment: CDR1 SNHLY and CDR2 FYNNEI. Trimming removed 5 bases from V and 0 bases from J; junction bases left unmatched: 11. The CDR3 totals 18 residues.

Comment on this clonotype: The junction and the germline gene differ at one end; a read error may be behind it. The chain combines TRBV7-9 with TRBJ2-3; tentatively, D is TRBD2 (6 bases). The CDR3 extends over 16 amino acids. Per germline, CDR1 SEHNR and CDR2 FQNEAQ (reference sequence). CDR3 protein: CASGLIYGLSTDTQYF. The CDR3 coding sequence is TGTGCCAGCGGCTTAATATACGGACTAAGCACAGATACGCAGTATTTT.

As for this clonotype: A read error may produce the germline difference seen at one junction end. The rearrangement uses TRBV11-2 and TRBJ1-2, with D possibly being TRBD1 (6 bases). CDR3 size: 16 residues. Germline V gene sequence: CDR1 SGHAT, CDR2 FQNNGV. This chain's CDR3 is CASSLNFGTSNYGYPF. The DNA for the CDR3 is TGTGCCAGCAGCTTAAATTTTGGGACATCCAACTATGGCTACCCCTTC.

The chain joins TRBV28 to TRBJ2-7; D is possibly TRBD2 (6 bases). Germline values: CDR1 MDHEN, CDR2 SYDVKM. The CDR3 covers 14 residues. V lost 6 bases and J 6 bases, leaving 18 bases between the germline ends. CDR3 nucleotide sequence: TGTGCCAGCAGCCCTACGGGGGAACTTAGCGAGCAGTACTTC. This codes for CASSPTGELSEQYF.

The chain has TRBV5-1 and TRBJ2-7; 8 bases agree with TRBD2. In germline, CDR1 is SGHRS, CDR2 YFSETQ. The CDR3 spans 14 residues. V gave up 4 bases and J gave up 6 bases; unmatched junction bases: 9. CDR3 protein: CASSLTGLAGEQYF. CDR3 nucleotides: TGCGCCAGCAGCCTTACCGGACTAGCTGGCGAGCAGTACTTC.

The chain uses TRBV28 and TRBJ2-5; 10 bases line up with TRBD2. V trimming: 6 bases; J trimming: 9 bases; junction bases outside the gene matches: 16. The CDR3 has 16 residues. CDR1 MDHEN and CDR2 SYDVKM come from the germline V gene. The CDR3 nucleotides are TGTGCCAGCAGCCCTTTCCTAGCGGGGGCGGGCGAGGCCCAGTACTTC. Amino acids: CASSPFLAGAGEAQYF.

Turning to this clonotype: Just one base apart from a much larger clone, this may be a read error. This chain joins TRBV4-3 and TRBJ2-5, with D possibly matching TRBD2 (5 bases). The germline CDR1 and CDR2 sequences are LGHNA and YSLEER. CDR3 length: 15 amino acids. The CDR3: CASSPSPWVGEAQYF. In nucleotides, the CDR3 is TGCGCCAGCAGCCCGAGCCCTTGGGTGGGAGAGGCCCAGTACTTC.

For this clonotype: Here the CDR3 omits its conserved ending phenylalanine or tryptophan, so a read error is the likely source. This rearrangement joins TRBV28 to TRBJ2-3; TRBD2 agrees at 8 bases. The CDR3 extends over 17 amino acids. Per germline, CDR1 MDHEN and CDR2 SYDVKM. The CDR3 sequence: CASRLGLAGPGTETQYI. The CDR3 bases are TGTGCCAGCAGGTTAGGTCTAGCGGGCCCGGGCACAGAAACGCAGTATATT.

A note on this clonotype: Being one base from a much bigger clone, this may be a read error. The rearrangement links TRBV7-9 to TRBJ2-5; D may be TRBD2 (6 bases). Germline V gene sequence: CDR1 SEHNR, CDR2 FQNEAQ (reference sequence). The CDR3 is 13 amino acids. The V end lost 5 bases, the J end lost 4 bases, and 11 bases lay between the germline ends. The CDR3 reads CASSPAGGETQYF. The CDR3 nucleotides are TGTGCCAGCAGCCCAGCCGGGGGAGAGACCCAGTACTTC.

The genes are TRBV6-4 and TRBJ2-2, with D possibly TRBD1 on 6 matching bases. The germline CDR1 and CDR2 sequences are MRHNA and SNTAGT. Trimming removed 6 bases at V and 4 bases at J, with 12 bases between. The length of the CDR3 is 14 residues. Here the CDR3 DNA reads TGTGCCAGCAGCCGACGAGGGGGCACCGGGGAGCTGTTTTTT. This encodes CASSRRGGTGELFF.

This clonotype was counted at least ten times. J is TRBJ1-5 and V is TRBV5-5; 7 bases line up with TRBD1. The CDR3 is 15 amino acids. V lost 4 bases, J lost 1 base, and 5 bases stayed unmatched. Germline V gene lookup returns CDR1 SGHKS and CDR2 YYEKEE (reference sequence). This CDR3 is CASSGDSLSNQPQHF. CDR3 sequence (DNA): TGTGCCAGCAGCGGGGACAGCCTGAGCAATCAGCCCCAGCATTTT.

The rearrangement links TRBV28 to TRBJ2-3; 10 bases match TRBD2. CDR1 is MDHEN, CDR2 SYDVKM, per germline. V gave up 5 bases and J gave up 0 bases; unmatched junction bases: 5. The CDR3 loop spans 16 amino acids. The CDR3 DNA follows: TGTGCCAGCAGTGTATTACTAGCGGGAAGCACAGATACGCAGTATTTT. It translates to CASSVLLAGSTDTQYF.

With regard to this clonotype: The junction departs from the called germline gene at one end, perhaps through a read error. This chain joins TRBV12-3 or TRBV12-4 and TRBJ2-2; D unclear. This CDR3 spans 12 amino acids. The CDR3 is CASSLNPGELFF. The CDR3 region has the DNA TGTGCCAGCAGTTTGAACCCCGGGGAGCTGTTTTTT.

This clonotype has a handful of counts. The chain employs TRBV9 and TRBJ2-2; the match to TRBD2 covers 8 bases. Germline loops: CDR1 SGDLS, CDR2 YYNGEE. With 0 bases clipped from V and 4 bases from J, the junction kept 5 bases outside the gene matches. The CDR3 runs to 16 residues. CDR3 nucleotides: TGTGCCAGCAGCGTAGAGGGACTAGTCCCCACCGGGGAGCTGTTTTTT. This translates into CASSVEGLVPTGELFF.

This sequence joins TRBV7-8 and TRBJ2-7; D is ambiguous. Deletions cut 3 bases from V and 1 base from J, with 7 bases between. The germline gives CDR1 SGHVS, CDR2 FQNEAQ. The length of the CDR3 is 13 residues. DNA for the CDR3: TGTGCCAGCAGCTTGACCGAATCCTACGAGCAGTACTTC. It is translated as CASSLTESYEQYF.

In its sample, this clonotype was seen once. A much bigger clone sits one base away, suggesting this may be a read error. V gene TRBV2 combines with J gene TRBJ1-5; a possible D gene is TRBD1 (6 bases). This CDR3 region has 15 residues. The germline gives CDR1 SNHLY, CDR2 FYNNEI. CDR3: CASSGQYYSNQPQQF. CDR3 nucleotides: TGTGCCAGCAGCGGACAGTATTATAGCAATCAGCCCCAGCAATTT. The whole variable domain, filled in from reference TRBV2 and TRBJ1-5, reads EPEVTQTPSHQVTQMGQEVILRCVPISNHLYFYWYRQILGQKVEFLVSFYNNEISEKSEIFDDQFSVERPDGSNFTLKIRSTKLEDSAMYFCASSGQYYSNQPQQFGDGTRLSIL.

This clonotype was seen only a few times. The junction departs from germline at one end; a sequencing error may be responsible. V is TRBV7-9 and J is TRBJ2-3; TRBD2 agrees at 12 bases. The CDR3 runs 15 residues. The germline V gene has CDR1 SEHNR and CDR2 FQNEAQ (reference sequence). CDR3 in DNA: TGTGCCAGCAGCCAGACTAGCGGGAGTGCAGATACGCAGTGTTTT. Amino acids: CASSQTSGSADTQCF.

This clonotype was seen at least ten times. This sequence joins TRBV7-2 and TRBJ2-1, with TRBD1 as a possible D gene (5 bases). The V and J ends lost 7 bases and 9 bases respectively, with 10 bases between them. CDR3 length: 11 amino acids. Germline V CDR1 and CDR2: SGHTA, FQGNSA. CDR3 DNA sequence: TGTGCCAGCATTAGGGGAACTGAGCAGTTCTTC. Translated, it gives CASIRGTEQFF. Based on the CDR3 plus reference TRBV7-2 and TRBJ2-1, the full variable domain is GAGVSQSPSNKVTEKGKDVELRCDPISGHTALYWYRQSLGQGLEFLIYFQGNSAPDKSGLPSDRFSAERTGGSVSTLTIQRTQQEDSAVYLCASIRGTEQFFGPGTRLTVL.

The chain couples TRBV24-1 to TRBJ2-1; tentative D call: TRBD2 (6 bases). The germline gives CDR1 KGHDR, CDR2 SFDVKD. The CDR3 is 13 residues long. The V end was cut by 5 bases, the J end by 6 bases, with 10 bases between. The CDR3 DNA reads as TGTGCCACCAGTGTCGCGACTAGCAATGAGCAGTTCTTC. Translated, it gives CATSVATSNEQFF.

This clonotype was seen more than once but under ten times. The V gene is TRBV28, the J gene TRBJ2-7, with D possibly TRBD1 on 6 matching bases. V was cut by 4 bases and J by 2 bases, with 12 bases left in between. The V gene's germline CDR1 is MDHEN and CDR2 SYDVKM. CDR3 size: 14 residues. Here the CDR3 DNA reads TGTGCCAGCAGTTCCCGACAGGCCCCCTACGAGCAGTACTTC. Protein: CASSSRQAPYEQYF.

This clonotype was found a few times. Compared with germline, one end of the junction differs, possibly owing to a read error. Here the CDR3 DNA reads TGTGCCAGCAGCCCCCTCACTGCAGCTTTCTTT. Amino acids: CASSPLTAAFF. V is TRBV14 and J is TRBJ1-1; D not resolved. In germline, CDR1 is SGHDN, CDR2 FVKESK. The CDR3 runs to 11 residues.

This clonotype was seen only a few times. J is TRBJ2-7 and V is TRBV7-2; TRBD2 agrees at 8 bases. Looked up from germline, CDR1 is SGHTA and CDR2 is FQGNSA. This CDR3 has 19 amino acids. Trimming cost V 1 base and J 2 bases; bases outside gene matches: 16. This CDR3 is CASSLERRLIVAGTYEQYF. CDR3 coding DNA: TGTGCCAGCAGCTTAGAGCGGCGTTTGATTGTAGCGGGGACCTACGAGCAGTACTTC.

Comments on this clonotype: The conserved phenylalanine or tryptophan normally closing the CDR3 is absent here, so this likely arose from a read error. The rearrangement uses TRBV7-9 and TRBJ2-7, with D unclear. The CDR3 loop spans 13 amino acids. The V end was cut by 6 bases, the J end by 2 bases, with 11 bases between. Germline-derived CDR1 and CDR2 are SEHNR and FQNEAQ (reference sequence). The CDR3 region has the DNA TGTGCCAGCAGTCCACTCAATGCCTACGAGCAGTACTCC. Translated: CASSPLNAYEQYS.